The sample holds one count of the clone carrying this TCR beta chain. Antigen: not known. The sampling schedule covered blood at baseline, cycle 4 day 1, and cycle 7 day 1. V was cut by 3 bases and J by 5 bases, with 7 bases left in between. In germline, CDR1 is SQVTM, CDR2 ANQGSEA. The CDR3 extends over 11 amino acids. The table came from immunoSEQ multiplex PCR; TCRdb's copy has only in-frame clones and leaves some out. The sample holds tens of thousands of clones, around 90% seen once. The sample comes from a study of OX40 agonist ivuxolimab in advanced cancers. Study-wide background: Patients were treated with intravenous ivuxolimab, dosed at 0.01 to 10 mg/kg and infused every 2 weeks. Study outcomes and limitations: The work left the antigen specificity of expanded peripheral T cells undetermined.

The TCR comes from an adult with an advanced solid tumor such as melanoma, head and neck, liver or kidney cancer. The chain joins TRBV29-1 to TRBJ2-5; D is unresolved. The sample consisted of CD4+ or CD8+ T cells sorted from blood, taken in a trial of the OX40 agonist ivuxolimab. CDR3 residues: CSVDALETQYF. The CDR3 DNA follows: TGCAGCGTTGACGCACTCGAGACCCAGTACTTC. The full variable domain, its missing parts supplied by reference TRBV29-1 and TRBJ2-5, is SAVISQKPSRDICQRGTSLTIQCQVDSQVTMMFWYRQQPGQSLTLIATANQGSEATYESGFVIDKFPISRPNLTFSTLTVSNMSPEDSSIYLCSVDALETQYFGPGTRLLVL.